This T cell receptor beta chain was documented in a study of CD8+CD57+ T cells in acquired aplastic anemia. For the study at large: The average for DNA from sorted CD4+ and CD8+ cells was about 3.3 ug. Study outcomes and limitations: A set of some 28 CD8+ CDR3 sequences was shared between patients and controls, and these sequences appeared highly expressed in patients. Patients and healthy controls showed no significant CD8+ Simpson's diversity difference.

Patients chosen for sequencing had shown CD8+CD57+ cell expansion by flow cytometry. As a group, the patients uniformly had severe acquired aplastic anemia. Genomic DNA acted as the template from which TCR beta VDJ combination and CDR3 sequence profiling were carried out. TCRdb re-called the reads with MiXCR, one entry per CDR3 protein. The sample includes roughly 290,000 distinct CDR3 sequences, roughly 53% seen only once; the top ten take under 1.5%. The CDR3 spans 10 residues. Germline V lookup: CDR1 SEHNR, CDR2 FQNEAQ (reference sequence). As concerns this clonotype: The antigen is undetermined. Germline and junction disagree at one end, which may indicate a read error.

This receptor was obtained from a human donor with aplastic anemia. Material: sorted CD4+, CD8+, or CD8+CD57+ T cells (not recorded which) from PBMCs. The chain joins TRBV7-9 to TRBJ2-2, with D possibly matching TRBD2 (6 bases). CDR3 in amino acids: CASSFGGLFF. CDR3 nucleotide sequence: TGTGCCAGCAGCTTCGGGGGGCTGTTTTTT. The full variable domain, completed using reference TRBV7-9 and TRBJ2-2, is DTGVSQNPRHKITKRGQNVTFRCDPISEHNRLYWYRQTLGQGPEFLTYFQNEAQLEKSRLLSDRFSAERPKGSFSTLEIQRTEQGDSAMYLCASSFGGLFFGEGSRLTVL.